This TCR beta chain was sequenced for a study of blood T cell repertoires in COVID-19. For the study at large: Donors in the United States, Italy and Spain gave samples during acute or convalescent COVID-19. T cells, B-cell-depleted T cells, or PBMCs supplied cDNA or gDNA.

The V gene's germline CDR1 is SGHNT and CDR2 YENEEA. The CDR3 has 14 amino acids. Trimming took 5 bases from V and 1 from J, leaving 11 bases between them. Authors' processing steps: Reference gene primer amplification in the assay estimated nucleated cell counts. The assay was immunoSEQ multiplex PCR, and TCRdb's table has in-frame clones only and misses some. The V and J calls and clone size are taken from that table; D and trimming were inferred from the DNA. The table lists fewer than 450,000 clones, 90% to 95% of them singletons. The specimen sequenced was peripheral blood. The chain couples TRBV11-3 to TRBJ1-1, with a weak D call TRBD1 (5 bases). The TCR comes from a woman aged 18-35 years who had recovered from COVID-19. The CDR3 sequence: CASSIRDWNTEAFF. The CDR3 DNA follows: TGTGCCAGCAGCATCAGGGATTGGAACACTGAAGCTTTCTTT.